The 5 T cell receptor beta chains in this list originate from one sample, sequenced in a study of blood T cells in healthy people across ages. A J-beta primer mix and a sample-barcoded 5' primer were used in a second PCR of about 7 to 12 cycles. MiXCR was run by TCRdb on the 5' RACE reads, yielding one entry per CDR3 protein. Of 790,000 or so distinct CDR3 sequences listed, around 45% are singletons. Material: blood. These receptors were taken from a man of 80 years or more in good health.

Concerning this clonotype itself: A much larger clone differs by one base, so this may be a read error. This CDR3 is CSVACERSYEQYF. The CDR3 DNA reads TGCAGCGTTGCGTGTGAGAGGTCTTACGAGCAGTACTTC. The genes are TRBV29-1 and TRBJ2-7; D gene ambiguous. Germline-derived CDR1 and CDR2 are SQVTM and ANQGSEA. Trimming stripped 4 bases from V and 4 bases from J, with 14 bases between. This CDR3 contains 13 residues.

V and J are TRBV9 and TRBJ1-5; D unclear. The CDR3 covers 14 residues. The V end was cut by 0 bases, the J end by 0 bases, with 4 bases between. From germline, CDR1 is SGDLS and CDR2 YYNGEE. The CDR3, as DNA: TGTGCCAGCAGCGTAGGAACTAGCAATCAGCCCCAGCATTTT. Its translation: CASSVGTSNQPQHF.

V and J are TRBV27 and TRBJ1-2; 7 positions match TRBD1. CDR1 MNHEY and CDR2 SMNVEV come from the germline V gene (reference sequence). The V and J ends lost 7 bases and 4 bases, in that order; junction bases with no gene match: 9. There are 14 residues in the CDR3. The CDR3 region has the DNA TGTGCCAGCACGGGTAGGGGGGACAGCTATGGCTACACCTTC. Residues: CASTGRGDSYGYTF.

This CDR3 is CASSLDGSADTQYF. The CDR3 DNA reads TGCGCCAGCAGCTTGGACGGGAGTGCAGATACGCAGTATTTT. The chain is built from TRBV5-1 and TRBJ2-3; possible D gene TRBD2, 6 bases. V was cut by 0 bases and J by 4 bases, with 9 bases left in between. In germline, CDR1 is SGHRS, CDR2 YFSETQ. The CDR3 spans 14 residues.

CDR3 protein: CSGNRGSPETQYF. The CDR3, as DNA: TGCAGCGGCAATCGCGGGTCTCCGGAGACCCAGTACTTC. The chain joins TRBV20-1 to TRBJ2-5; possible D gene TRBD2, 5 bases. The CDR3 extends over 13 amino acids. CDR1 and CDR2 (germline): DFQATT, SNEGSKA (reference sequence).